This T cell receptor beta chain was captured by sequencing in a study of cytomegalovirus exposure and HLA in healthy donors (dated by TCRdb to 2016 to 2017). Regarding the study in general: In an earlier analysis of roughly 500 of the donors, roughly 300 Gb of sequence data and about 110 million unique TCR beta sequences from about 190 million T cells were reported. An early release covering approximately 600 HLA-typed donors comprised about 300 gigabases of sequencing data and around 80 million unique TCR sequences. Of the roughly 400 genotyped donors, around 81% fell in the genetic ancestry cluster associated with self-reported Caucasian donors. The study aimed to test whether signatures of past pathogen exposure could be identified by cataloging public T cell receptors. The study used immunosequencing to profile the T cell repertoires of hundreds of subjects and linked those repertoires to cytomegalovirus serostatus. A separate validation cohort of 90 to 150 different subjects was used in addition to the approximately 700-subject first cohort. High-throughput TCR immunosequencing, statistical association of individual TCRs with disease status, and machine learning were combined to predict cytomegalovirus infection status. A later analysis re-analyzed previously published TCR beta repertoires from approximately 700 donors and added high-resolution HLA genotyping to study TCR occurrence patterns. Rather than using new phenotypic data, the later analysis identified candidate immune exposures from TCR beta sequences and from how often those sequences occurred across donors. An earlier analysis of some 500 of the donors used high-throughput TCR beta sequencing to judge whether each TCR beta V gene segment behaved as functional or pseudogenic. Donor age, sex, ethnicity and CMV serostatus were collected together with the repertoire data. In a later genetic analysis, genome-wide SNP genotypes for 398 of the 666 donors were used, and that subset was treated as a discovery cohort. All discovery cohort repertoires had been generated using a single sequencing platform. Class I and class II HLA loci were covered by the typing at four-digit resolution. The number of typed donors differed by locus: about 620-630 for A, B, C, DRB1 and DQB1; roughly 510 for DQA1; 600 to 610 for DPA1; and around 470 for DPB1. Four or five DR-DQ haplotypes were treated as single units for association and clustering because of strong linkage in the cohort. Across about 370 genotyped donors of the cohort, an average of roughly 200,000 unique TCR beta nucleotide sequences per donor were sequenced, and 15% to 20% of those sequences were non-productive. Study-wide conclusions, independent of this receptor: The authors suggested that the approach could potentially be extended to other disease states and immunological phenotypes. At a false discovery rate of 0.05, a later analysis linked approximately 18,000 TCR beta sequences to specific HLA alleles. In the study, approximately 150 TCR beta chains were listed as associated with cytomegalovirus. In a later analysis, several top co-occurrence clusters were reported to appear linked to parvovirus B19, influenza, CMV and Epstein-Barr virus. A further reported finding was that TCR beta sequences accurately predicted the HLA-A and HLA-B alleles for most subjects in the first cohort. A later genetic analysis associated a missense DCLRE1C variant with V-gene and J-gene trimming of TCR beta chains, and an independent cohort replicated the association. Most TCR sequences were observed very rarely across donors, whereas some public TCRs were present in many individuals. Because counts were too low, under 20 rarely observed V segments, including chromosome 9 orphons, were left out of the earlier analysis of several hundred of the donors. Linkage disequilibrium might explain the correlated functional status among segregating V segments, but an unknown experimental factor could not be excluded. A few of the identified cytomegalovirus-associated TCR beta chains were confirmed in vitro to be specific for cytomegalovirus antigens. This cohort had only TCR beta chains sequenced, and the lack of alpha or paired-chain data limited which features could be detected. Strong co-occurrence of HLA alleles, especially DR and DQ, made assigning TCR associations to individual alleles difficult. An earlier analysis of roughly 570 of the donors showed that most TCR beta V segments appeared in productive rearrangements either about 87% or about 30% of the time, which broadly matched IMGT annotations. In a later analysis, most CMV-associated TCR beta chains were found to appear HLA-restricted, with HLA associations seemingly driven largely by CMV exposure. Because some donors lacked HLA typing at each locus, the association tests relied only on the typed subset. The presence/absence analyses assumed that sequencing depth was roughly uniform across donors, and that assumption may not be true. The only immune exposure information available for the cohort was CMV serostatus. According to a later analysis, TCR association rates differed among HLA loci, with DRB1 alleles showing the most associated TCRs and HLA-C alleles showing the fewest. A later analysis found that HLA-associated TCR beta chains were more clonally expanded and had lower generation probabilities than equally common non-associated chains. Some IMGT-functional V segments, including TRBV6-2 and TRBV6-3, could not be distinguished by the 87-base-pair reads and were therefore excluded. The classifier was reported to diagnose cytomegalovirus status with high specificity and sensitivity in both the original and validation cohorts. A group of highly shared sequence variants was considered likely to be a technical artifact of the sequencing pipeline. In a later genetic analysis, fewer N-insertions in productive TCRs were reported among donors in an Asian-associated ancestry cluster than the roughly 640-donor mean.

V drops 2 bases and J drops 1 base, leaving 6 bases in between. The CDR3 contains 13 residues, cysteine and phenylalanine counted. The retained sequence is limited to the CDR3, 39 bases, with the frame set at the first base. The germline V gene specifies SGHRS as CDR1 and YFSETQ as CDR2. Note on this clone: Its recognized antigen is unknown. Per-nucleotide qualities are absent, and no much larger clonotype sits a single base away.

The cohort comprised some 700 healthy bone marrow donors. Cohort members were all nominally healthy when sampled, although unrecorded immune exposures were likely present. The donor was CMV seropositive and belonged to the group of 250 to 300 seropositive cohort members. A peripheral blood sample was provided by each donor, and peripheral blood mononuclear cells were used for TCR beta sequencing. Genomic DNA extraction from the blood cell samples was performed with the Qiagen DNeasy Blood Extraction Kit. Preparation of the library involved the immunoSEQ multiplex PCR assay. For the multiplex PCR, a mixture combining 60 forward primers for TCR Vbeta segments and 13 reverse primers for TCR Jbeta segments was used. A multiplex PCR assay on genomic DNA amplified the CDR3 region of rearranged TCR beta genes. The Illumina HiSeq System was used to sequence the amplified TCR beta libraries as 87-base-pair reads. The authors' analysis ran thus. In a later analysis, around 80 million unique TCR beta chains were counted across the roughly 610 repertoires, and around 11 million of these chains were shared by at least two donors. Raw reads were error-corrected and collapsed into unique sequences by a nearest-neighbor algorithm in which closely related sequences were merged to remove PCR and sequencing errors. To assign V, D and J gene segments, CDR3 sequences were aligned to IMGT reference sequences. For a sequence to be retained, a match of at least six nucleotides was required to both a V gene segment and a J gene segment. Rearrangements were called productive when the CDR3 lacked stop codons and stayed in frame with V and J; all others were non-productive. Following IMGT convention, CDR3 was defined as the stretch from the second conserved V-encoded cysteine to the conserved J-encoded phenylalanine. The earlier analysis of 587 of the donors excluded sequences that lacked an unambiguous match to a single V gene segment. An earlier analysis of 500 to 600 of the donors classified V segments as functional when productive rearrangements were above 56.7% and as segregating when the standard deviation between donors was above 5%. A statistical classification framework was developed to diagnose cytomegalovirus status using the catalog of TCR beta chain sequences. A later analysis assigned V and J genes by comparing TCR nucleotide sequences with IMGT/GENE-DB human TR gene sequences. A later analysis assigned CDR3 sequences and most-parsimonious VDJ recombination scenarios with the TCRdist pipeline. A later analysis defined each TCR beta chain by its CDR3 amino acid sequence plus V-gene family, and excluded reads lacking a unique V-gene family. To address suspected cross-contamination and a sequencing artifact, a later analysis removed around 600 highly shared, low-generation-probability nucleotide sequences. In a later analysis, a clonal expansion index for each public chain was calculated from normalized within-repertoire ranks of inferred template counts. Generation probabilities in a later analysis came from a VDJ recombination model fitted to out-of-frame rearrangements, and those results were checked against IGoR. A later analysis scored TCR-TCR, TCR-HLA and TCR-CMV co-occurrence with hypergeometric tests, applying a repertoire-size bias correction to TCR pairs. To estimate false discovery rates, a later analysis permuted the HLA or CMV assignments 20 times. In a later analysis, co-occurring TCRs were grouped with DBSCAN, and TCRdist sequence similarity was added when clustering was performed within HLA-allele-positive subsets. Repertoires with fewer than 30,000 or more than 120,000 public chains were left out of co-occurrence clustering, as were about five repertoires with anomalous nucleotide sharing. TCRdb stores this immuneACCESS table with in-frame sequences only. Part of the clones is absent; in the studies checked, under half of the shortfall reflects unresolved V genes, and no reason is known for the rest. From that table come the V and J calls and clone size; the DNA was used to work out D and trimming. This sample comprises just over 150,000 clones, 75% to 90% of them detected only once. The ten largest clones capture approximately 6.7% of the sample.

Sequencing was carried out using PBMCs. The receptor chain draws on TRBV5-1 and TRBJ2-5; the D gene cannot be named for sure. This sequence originates from a male donor in good health and CMV-seropositive. At the DNA level, the sequence is TGCGCCAGCAGCTTTGCTAGCCAAGAGACCCAGTACTTC. The resulting protein is CASSFASQETQYF. When the CDR3 is completed using the reference TRBV5-1 and TRBJ2-5 genes on either side, the full variable domain is KAGVTQTPRYLIKTRGQQVTLSCSPISGHRSVSWYQQTPGQGLQFLFEYFSETQRNKGNFPGRFSGRQFSNSRSEMNVSTLELGDSALYLCASSFASQETQYFGPGTRLLVL.